One sample yielded the 10 T cell receptor beta chains listed below, sequenced in a study of graft-versus-host responses after intestinal transplantation. No antigens are known for them. Generated by immunoSEQ multiplex PCR, the TCRdb table keeps only in-frame clones and is missing some. Among about 88,000 clones listed, roughly 90% were seen once. Sequencing was performed on unstimulated CD4+ T cells sorted from spleen or lymph node cells, taken before intestinal transplant. The source of these receptors is a human donor who received an intestinal transplant.

The V call is TRBV5-4, the J call TRBJ2-5; D possibly corresponds to TRBD1 (5 bases). The CDR3 covers 15 residues. V lost 1 base and J 5 bases, leaving 15 bases between the germline ends. Germline lookup yields CDR1 SGHNT and CDR2 YYREEE (reference sequence). CDR3 sequence reads: CASSLSGGAGETQYF. CDR3 nucleotide sequence: TGTGCCAGCAGCTTGTCCGGCGGCGCAGGGGAGACCCAGTACTTC.

The rearrangement uses TRBV2 and TRBJ2-7, with TRBD1 matching over 8 bases. The CDR3 is 13 amino acids. Germline loops: CDR1 SNHLY, CDR2 FYNNEI. Germline trimming cut 6 bases from V and 3 bases from J; bases unmatched to any gene: 4. The DNA of the CDR3 is TGTGCCAGCAGCGGAACAGGGGGCTACGAGCAGTACTTC. Amino acids: CASSGTGGYEQYF.

This rearrangement joins TRBV19 to TRBJ1-2; D not resolved. V dropped 4 bases and J dropped 8 bases, with 17 bases sitting between them. Per the germline V gene, CDR1 is LNHDA and CDR2 is SQIVND (reference sequence). This CDR3 spans 14 amino acids. CDR3 DNA: TGTGCCAGTAGTAAGCCCCAGGTGTCCAACGGCTACACCTTC. It translates to CASSKPQVSNGYTF.

This clone was observed once. In the same sample, other DNA sequences code for this CDR3. This chain links TRBV18 with TRBJ1-2; perhaps TRBD1 as D (6 bases). Germline V gives CDR1 KGHSH, CDR2 LQKENI. V was trimmed by 3 bases and J by 0 bases, leaving 8 bases between them. The length of the CDR3 is 14 residues. The CDR3: CASSPGAANYGYTF. DNA of the CDR3: TGTGCCAGCTCACCGGGGGCAGCTAACTATGGCTACACCTTC.

This chain's CDR3 is CASSGYTEAFF. CDR3 DNA: TGTGCCAGCTCAGGGTACACTGAAGCTTTCTTT. V and J are TRBV6-6 and TRBJ1-1, with D possibly TRBD1 on 5 matching bases. Germline assignment: CDR1 MNHNY and CDR2 SVGAGI (reference sequence). Deletions cut 8 bases from V and 3 bases from J, with 7 bases between. This CDR3 has 11 residues.

V gene TRBV19 combines with J gene TRBJ1-5; no firm D call. Germline V CDR1 and CDR2: LNHDA, SQIVND (reference sequence). CDR3 size: 14 residues. Trimming shortened V by 0 bases and J by 9 bases, and 12 bases separated the two germline ends. As DNA, the CDR3 is TGTGCCAGTAGTATAGATCCCCAGGCGGGGCCCCAGCATTTT. As protein: CASSIDPQAGPQHF.

J is TRBJ1-5 and V is TRBV11-2; D is ambiguous. The CDR3 covers 14 residues. The V gene's germline CDR1 is SGHAT and CDR2 FQNNGV. Trimming took off 4 bases at V and 3 bases at J, with 10 bases between the two ends. The CDR3 DNA is TGTGCCAGCAGCTGGGAGGCAACCAATCAGCCCCAGCATTTT. Protein product: CASSWEATNQPQHF.

This CDR3 reads CASTTGTASYEQYF. CDR3 coding DNA: TGTGCCAGCACGACCGGGACAGCCTCCTACGAGCAGTACTTC. V usage is TRBV6-1 and J usage is TRBJ2-7, with 7 bases identical to TRBD1. The CDR3 runs to 14 residues. Losses at the gene ends were 7 bases for V and 0 bases for J; bases not matched to a gene: 6. CDR1 and CDR2 from the germline V gene are MNHNS and SASEGT.

The gene calls are TRBV5-1 and TRBJ2-2; D is unclear. V was cut by 0 bases and J by 8 bases, with 8 bases left in between. This CDR3 is built from 13 residues. Germline CDR1 SGHRS, CDR2 YFSETQ. CDR3 nucleotide sequence: TGCGCCAGCAGCTTGGACCTAATAGGGGAGCTGTTTTTT. Protein product: CASSLDLIGELFF.

The chain recombines TRBV4-2 with TRBJ2-5, with 10 bases identical to TRBD1. The CDR3 contains 13 residues. The V and J ends lost 4 bases and 5 bases, in that order; junction bases with no gene match: 1. CDR1 and CDR2 from the germline V gene are LGHNA and YNFKEQ. The CDR3 DNA reads TGTGCCAGCAGCCTGGGACAGGGGGAGACCCAGTACTTC. It specifies CASSLGQGETQYF.